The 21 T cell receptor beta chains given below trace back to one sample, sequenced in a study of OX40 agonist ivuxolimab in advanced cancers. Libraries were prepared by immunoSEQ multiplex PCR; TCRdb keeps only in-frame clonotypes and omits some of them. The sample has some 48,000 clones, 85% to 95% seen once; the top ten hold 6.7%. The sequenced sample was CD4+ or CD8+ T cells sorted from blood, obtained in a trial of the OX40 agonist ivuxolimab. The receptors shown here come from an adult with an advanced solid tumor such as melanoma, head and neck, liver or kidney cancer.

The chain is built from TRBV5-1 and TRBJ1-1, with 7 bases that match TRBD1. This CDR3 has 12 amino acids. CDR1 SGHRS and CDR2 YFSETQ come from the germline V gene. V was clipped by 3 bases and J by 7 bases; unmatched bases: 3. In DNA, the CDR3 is TGCGCCAGCAGCTATCCAGGGGGTGAAGCTTTCTTT. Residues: CASSYPGGEAFF. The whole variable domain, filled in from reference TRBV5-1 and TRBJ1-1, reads KAGVTQTPRYLIKTRGQQVTLSCSPISGHRSVSWYQQTPGQGLQFLFEYFSETQRNKGNFPGRFSGRQFSNSRSEMNVSTLELGDSALYLCASSYPGGEAFFGQGTRLTVV.

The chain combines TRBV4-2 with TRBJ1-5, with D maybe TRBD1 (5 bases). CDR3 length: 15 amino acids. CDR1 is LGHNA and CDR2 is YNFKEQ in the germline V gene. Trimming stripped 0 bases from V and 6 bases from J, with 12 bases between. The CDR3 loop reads CASSQEGLRGQPQHF. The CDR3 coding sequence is TGTGCCAGCAGCCAAGAGGGGCTAAGGGGTCAGCCCCAGCATTTT.

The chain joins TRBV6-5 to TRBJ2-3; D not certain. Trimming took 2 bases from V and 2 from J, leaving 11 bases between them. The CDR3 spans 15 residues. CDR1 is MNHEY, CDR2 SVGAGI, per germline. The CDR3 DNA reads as TGTGCCAGCAGTTACATGGGCCGAGACACAGATACGCAGTATTTT. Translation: CASSYMGRDTDTQYF.

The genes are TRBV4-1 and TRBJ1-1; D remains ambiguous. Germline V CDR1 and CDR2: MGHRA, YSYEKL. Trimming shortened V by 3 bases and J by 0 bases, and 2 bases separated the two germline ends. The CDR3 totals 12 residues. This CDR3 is CASSHMNTEAFF. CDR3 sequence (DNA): TGCGCCAGCAGCCATATGAACACTGAAGCTTTCTTT.

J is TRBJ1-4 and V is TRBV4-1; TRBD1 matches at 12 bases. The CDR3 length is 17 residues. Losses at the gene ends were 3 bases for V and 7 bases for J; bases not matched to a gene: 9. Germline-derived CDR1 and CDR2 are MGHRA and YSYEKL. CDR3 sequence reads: CASSQSGTGGAGEKLFF. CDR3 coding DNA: TGCGCCAGCAGCCAGTCTGGGACAGGGGGCGCGGGTGAAAAACTGTTTTTT.

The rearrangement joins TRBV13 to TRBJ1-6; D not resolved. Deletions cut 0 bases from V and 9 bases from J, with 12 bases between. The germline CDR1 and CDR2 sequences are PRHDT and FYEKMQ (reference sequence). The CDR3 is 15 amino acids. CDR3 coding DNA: TGTGCCAGCAGCTTAGGCTCGGGCGGAGTTTCACCCCTCCACTTT. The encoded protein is CASSLGSGGVSPLHF.

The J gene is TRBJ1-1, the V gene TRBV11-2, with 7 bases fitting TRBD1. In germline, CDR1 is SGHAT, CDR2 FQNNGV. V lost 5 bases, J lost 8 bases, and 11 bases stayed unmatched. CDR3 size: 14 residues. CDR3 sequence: CASSTGQRLWEAFF. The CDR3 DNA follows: TGTGCCAGCAGCACGGGACAGCGACTTTGGGAAGCTTTCTTT.

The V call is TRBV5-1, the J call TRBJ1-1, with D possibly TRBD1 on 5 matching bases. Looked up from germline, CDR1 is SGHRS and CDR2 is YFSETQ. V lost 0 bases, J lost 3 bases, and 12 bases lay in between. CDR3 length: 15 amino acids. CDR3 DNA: TGCGCCAGCAGCTTGGTCGGCAGGGAGGACACTGAAGCTTTCTTT. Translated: CASSLVGREDTEAFF. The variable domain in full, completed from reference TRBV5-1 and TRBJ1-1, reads KAGVTQTPRYLIKTRGQQVTLSCSPISGHRSVSWYQQTPGQGLQFLFEYFSETQRNKGNFPGRFSGRQFSNSRSEMNVSTLELGDSALYLCASSLVGREDTEAFFGQGTRLTVV.

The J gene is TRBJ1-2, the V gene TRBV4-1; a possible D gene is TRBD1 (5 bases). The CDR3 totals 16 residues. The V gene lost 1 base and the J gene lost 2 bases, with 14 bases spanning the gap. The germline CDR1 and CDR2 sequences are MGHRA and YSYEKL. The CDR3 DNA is TGCGCCAGCAGCCAAGTGCAGGGAGGGCCCAACTATGGCTACACCTTC. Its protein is CASSQVQGGPNYGYTF.

This CDR3 reads CASSHQAMAQETQYF. The CDR3 DNA is TGCGCCAGCAGCCACCAGGCGATGGCCCAAGAGACCCAGTACTTC. The chain combines TRBV4-1 with TRBJ2-5; D gene ambiguous. Germline CDR1 MGHRA, CDR2 YSYEKL. The length of the CDR3 is 15 residues. Trimming shortened V by 3 bases and J by 1 base, and 12 bases separated the two germline ends.

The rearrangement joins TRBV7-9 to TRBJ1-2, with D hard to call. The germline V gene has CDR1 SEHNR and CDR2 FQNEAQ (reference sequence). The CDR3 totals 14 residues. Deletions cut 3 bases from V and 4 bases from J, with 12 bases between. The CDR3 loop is CASSFPDSSYGYTF. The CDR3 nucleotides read TGTGCCAGCAGCTTCCCGGACTCCTCCTATGGCTACACCTTC.

The DNA for the CDR3 is TGTGCCAGCAGCGTCTCCGGGATTATCGGGAGCACAGATACGCAGTATTTT. It yields the protein CASSVSGIIGSTDTQYF. The V and J genes are TRBV7-9 and TRBJ2-3; possible D gene TRBD2, 5 bases. This CDR3 contains 17 residues. In germline, CDR1 is SEHNR, CDR2 FQNEAQ (reference sequence). V was trimmed by 5 bases and J by 0 bases, leaving 18 bases between them.

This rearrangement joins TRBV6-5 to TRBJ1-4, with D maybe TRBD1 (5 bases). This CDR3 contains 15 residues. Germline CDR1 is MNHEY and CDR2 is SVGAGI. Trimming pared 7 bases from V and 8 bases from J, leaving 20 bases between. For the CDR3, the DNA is TGTGCCAGCAAAGCCGCGGGACGAGCAAGGGAAAAACTGTTTTTT. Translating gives CASKAAGRAREKLFF.

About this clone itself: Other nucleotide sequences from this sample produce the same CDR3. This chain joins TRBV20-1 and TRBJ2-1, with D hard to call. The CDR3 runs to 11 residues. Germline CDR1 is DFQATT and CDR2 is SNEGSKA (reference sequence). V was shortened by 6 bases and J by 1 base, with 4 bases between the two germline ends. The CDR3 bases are TGCAGTGCCGGTTCCTACAATGAGCAGTTCTTC. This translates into CSAGSYNEQFF.

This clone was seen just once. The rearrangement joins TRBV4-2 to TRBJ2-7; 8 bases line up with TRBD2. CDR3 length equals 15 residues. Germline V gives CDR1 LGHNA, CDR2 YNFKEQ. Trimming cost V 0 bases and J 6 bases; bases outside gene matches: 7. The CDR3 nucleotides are TGTGCCAGCAGCCAAGATCGGGGGGGACTGGGCGAGCAGTACGTC. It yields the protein CASSQDRGGLGEQYV.

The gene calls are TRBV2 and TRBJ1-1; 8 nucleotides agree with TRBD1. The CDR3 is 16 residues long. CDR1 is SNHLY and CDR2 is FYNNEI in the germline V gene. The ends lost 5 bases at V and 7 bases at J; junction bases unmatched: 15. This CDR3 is CASSFGQGAVQNEAFF. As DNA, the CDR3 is TGTGCCAGCAGTTTCGGGCAGGGGGCGGTACAGAATGAAGCTTTCTTT.

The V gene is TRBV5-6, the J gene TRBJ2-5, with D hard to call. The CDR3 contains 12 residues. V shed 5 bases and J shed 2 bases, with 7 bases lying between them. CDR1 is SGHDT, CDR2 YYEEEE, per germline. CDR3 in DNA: TGTGCCAGCAGGGCCGGGCAAGAGACCCAGTACTTC. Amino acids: CASRAGQETQYF.

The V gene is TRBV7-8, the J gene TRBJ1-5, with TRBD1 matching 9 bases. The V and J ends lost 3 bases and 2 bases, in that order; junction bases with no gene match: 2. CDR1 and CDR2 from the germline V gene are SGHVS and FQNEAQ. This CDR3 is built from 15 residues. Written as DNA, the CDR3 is TGTGCCAGCAGCTTCGGGACAGGGCGCAATCAGCCCCAGCATTTT. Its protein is CASSFGTGRNQPQHF.

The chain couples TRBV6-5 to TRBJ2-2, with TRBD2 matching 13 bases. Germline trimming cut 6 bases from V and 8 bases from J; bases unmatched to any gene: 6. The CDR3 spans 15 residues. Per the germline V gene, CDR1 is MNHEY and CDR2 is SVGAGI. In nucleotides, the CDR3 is TGTGCCAGCAGCTCCGGGACTAGCGGGGCTGGGGAGCTGTTTTTT. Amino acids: CASSSGTSGAGELFF.

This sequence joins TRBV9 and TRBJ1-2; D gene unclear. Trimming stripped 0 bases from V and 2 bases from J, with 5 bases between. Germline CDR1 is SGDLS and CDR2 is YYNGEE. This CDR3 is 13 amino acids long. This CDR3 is CASSVEQNYGYTF. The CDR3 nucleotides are TGTGCCAGCAGCGTAGAACAGAACTATGGCTACACCTTC.

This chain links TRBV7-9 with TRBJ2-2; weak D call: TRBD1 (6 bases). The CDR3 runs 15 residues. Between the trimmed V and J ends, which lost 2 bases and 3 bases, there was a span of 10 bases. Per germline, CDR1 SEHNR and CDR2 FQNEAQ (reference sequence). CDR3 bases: TGTGCCAGCAGCTTAATGGGGGCTCACACCGGGGAGCTGTTTTTT. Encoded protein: CASSLMGAHTGELFF.